This T cell receptor (beta chain) was sequenced in a study of cytomegalovirus exposure and HLA in healthy donors (dated by TCRdb to 2017 to 2019). Study-level background: According to an earlier analysis of around 600 of the donors, some 170 million T cells yielded approximately 120 million unique TCR beta sequences and approximately 280 Gb of sequence data. Roughly 300 gigabases of sequencing data and approximately 85 million unique TCR sequences were included in an early release covering around 600 HLA-typed donors. Of the approximately 400 genotyped donors, over 65% fell in the genetic ancestry cluster associated with self-reported Caucasian donors. The study aimed to test whether cataloging public T cell receptors could reveal signatures of past pathogen exposure. The study profiled the T cell repertoires of some 610 subjects by immunosequencing and related them to cytomegalovirus serostatus. A separate validation cohort of 100 to 150 different subjects was used in addition to the roughly 700-subject first cohort. High-throughput TCR immunosequencing, statistical association of individual TCRs with disease status, and machine learning were combined to predict cytomegalovirus infection status. A later analysis re-analyzed previously published TCR beta repertoires from 650 to 800 donors and added high-resolution HLA genotyping to study TCR occurrence patterns. Rather than drawing on any new phenotypic data, the later analysis identified candidate immune exposures from TCR beta sequences and the way those sequences occurred across donors. In an earlier analysis of more than 550 of the donors, high-throughput TCR beta sequencing was used to judge whether each TCR beta V gene segment behaved as functional or pseudogenic. Donor age, sex, ethnicity and CMV serostatus were compiled together with the repertoire data. Genome-wide SNP genotypes for about three fifths of the roughly 700 donors were used in a later genetic analysis, which treated that subset as a discovery cohort. All discovery cohort repertoires had been generated using a single sequencing platform. HLA typing included class I and class II loci at four-digit resolution. The number of typed donors differed by locus: roughly 629-640 for A, B, C, DRB1 and DQB1; approximately 520 for DQA1; about 600 for DPA1; and around 490 for DPB1. A handful of DR-DQ haplotypes were handled as single units for association and clustering because linkage in the cohort was strong. Among 398 genotyped donors of the cohort, an average of roughly 230,000 unique TCR beta nucleotide sequences was sequenced per donor, of which about 20% were non-productive.

Points on this clone: Its antigen remains undetermined. Base-call qualities are not available, and no considerably larger clone is one nucleotide away.

In total, roughly 670 healthy bone marrow donors made up the cohort. All cohort members were sampled while nominally healthy, although unrecorded immune exposures were likely present. The donor tested CMV seronegative and was one of the 352 seronegative cohort members. Each donor provided a peripheral blood sample, and peripheral blood mononuclear cells were used for TCR beta sequencing. Genomic DNA extraction from the blood cell samples was performed with the Qiagen DNeasy Blood Extraction Kit. The library was obtained by the immunoSEQ multiplex PCR assay. For the multiplex PCR, a mixture combining 60 forward primers for TCR Vbeta segments and 13 reverse primers for TCR Jbeta segments was used. The CDR3 region of rearranged TCR beta genes was amplified from genomic DNA by a multiplex PCR assay. On the Illumina HiSeq System, the amplified TCR beta libraries were sequenced as 87-base-pair reads. Concerning the study's data processing: A later analysis tallied 75 million to 85 million unique TCR beta chains across the 660 or so repertoires, and about 12 million of those chains were shared by two or more donors. Raw reads were error-corrected and collapsed into unique sequences by a nearest-neighbor algorithm in which closely related sequences were merged to remove PCR and sequencing errors. To assign V, D and J gene segments, CDR3 sequences were aligned to IMGT reference sequences. For a sequence to be retained, at least a six-nucleotide match to both a V gene segment and a J gene segment was required. Rearrangements were classified as productive when the CDR3 lacked stop codons and remained in frame with V and J, and all other rearrangements were classified as non-productive. Following IMGT convention, CDR3 was defined as the stretch from the second conserved V-encoded cysteine to the conserved J-encoded phenylalanine. Sequences without an unambiguous match to a single V gene segment were excluded from the earlier analysis of approximately 560 of the donors. In an earlier analysis of some 590 of the donors, V segments were called functional above 56.7% productive rearrangements and were called segregating when the between-donor standard deviation exceeded 5%. A statistical classification framework was built for diagnosing cytomegalovirus status from the catalog of TCR beta chain sequences. In a later analysis, V and J genes were assigned by comparing TCR nucleotide sequences against IMGT/GENE-DB human TR gene sequences. Using the TCRdist pipeline, a later analysis assigned CDR3 sequences along with most-parsimonious VDJ recombination scenarios. A later analysis defined each TCR beta chain by its CDR3 amino acid sequence plus V-gene family, and excluded reads lacking a unique V-gene family. To address suspected cross-contamination and a sequencing artifact, a later analysis removed 550 to 750 highly shared, low-generation-probability nucleotide sequences. For each public chain, a later analysis derived a clonal expansion index from normalized ranks of inferred template counts within each repertoire. Generation probabilities in a later analysis came from a VDJ recombination model fitted to out-of-frame rearrangements, and those results were checked against IGoR. In a later analysis, TCR-TCR, TCR-HLA and TCR-CMV co-occurrence was scored with hypergeometric tests, and a repertoire-size bias correction was applied to TCR pairs. A later analysis estimated false discovery rates by permuting HLA or CMV assignments 20 times. In a later analysis, co-occurring TCRs were grouped using DBSCAN, with TCRdist sequence similarity added in when clustering inside HLA-allele-positive subsets. For co-occurrence clustering, repertoires with fewer than 30,000 or more than 120,000 public chains were excluded, along with four or five repertoires with anomalous nucleotide sharing. In its TCRdb copy, this immuneACCESS table keeps in-frame sequences only and misses some clones. Where compared with another copy, unresolved V genes explain less than half of these, and the others have no known cause. For V, J and clone size, that table is used; D and trimming come from the DNA. The sample records fewer than 200,000 clones, more than 70% of which are singletons. The ten most abundant clones make up about 4.9% of the sample.

Summary of the overall study and its limitations: According to the authors, the approach could potentially be generalized to other disease states and immunological phenotypes. Compared with equally common non-associated chains, HLA-associated TCR beta chains in a later analysis were more clonally expanded and had lower generation probabilities. A later analysis reported that several top co-occurrence clusters appeared linked to parvovirus B19, influenza, CMV and Epstein-Barr virus. Immune exposure information for the cohort was limited to CMV serostatus. In a later analysis, about 17,000 TCR beta sequences were associated with specific HLA alleles at a false discovery rate of 0.05. The presence/absence analyses assumed that sequencing depth was roughly uniform across donors, and that assumption may not be true. Only TCR beta chains were sequenced in this cohort, and the absence of alpha or paired-chain data limited detectable features. A later genetic analysis associated a missense DCLRE1C variant with V-gene and J-gene trimming of TCR beta chains, and an independent cohort replicated the association. Cytomegalovirus status was reported to be diagnosed by the classifier with high specificity and sensitivity in both the original and validation cohorts. Most CMV-associated TCR beta chains appeared to be HLA-restricted in a later analysis, and the HLA associations seemed to be driven largely by CMV exposure. A total of 150 to 200 TCR beta chains were listed by the study as associated with cytomegalovirus. The sequencing pipeline was judged likely to have produced a cluster of highly shared sequence variants as a technical artifact. In vitro tests confirmed that a few of the cytomegalovirus-associated TCR beta chains recognize cytomegalovirus antigens. About 15 rarely observed V segments, including chromosome 9 orphons, were excluded from the earlier analysis of several hundred of the donors because counts were too low. A later genetic analysis reported fewer N-insertions in productive TCRs among donors in an Asian-associated ancestry cluster than the roughly 640-donor mean. Most TCR sequences were observed very rarely across donors, whereas some public TCRs were present in many individuals. A further reported finding was that TCR beta sequences accurately predicted the HLA-A and HLA-B alleles for most subjects in the first cohort. In a later analysis, TCR association rates were found to vary across HLA loci, with the most associated TCRs seen for DRB1 alleles and the fewest for HLA-C alleles. In an earlier analysis of about 600 of the donors, most TCR beta V segments appeared in productive rearrangements about 90% or about 30% of the time, broadly matching IMGT annotations. When HLA alleles, especially DR and DQ, strongly co-occurred, attributing TCR associations to individual alleles was difficult. Because HLA typing was missing for some donors at each locus, association tests included only the typed subset. Linkage disequilibrium might explain the correlated functional status among segregating V segments, but an unknown experimental factor could not be ruled out.

Sequencing used PBMCs. This receptor was identified in a male donor in good health and CMV-seronegative.

CDR3 sequence: CASSYSNRGLSPLHF. The DNA reads TGTGCCAGCAGTTACTCTAACAGGGGGCTTTCACCCCTCCACTTT. The chain is encoded by TRBV6-5 joined to TRBJ1-6, with 9 central nucleotides matching TRBD1. From the cysteine through the phenylalanine, the CDR3 covers 15 amino acids. Just the 45-base CDR3 DNA is kept, in frame starting at base 1. Germline trimming amounts to 0 bases on V and 9 bases on J, with 3 as the count of junction bases outside the gene matches. The germline V gene supplies CDR1 MNHEY and CDR2 SVGAGI.